This passage covers 9 T cell receptor beta chains from one sample sequenced in a study of Ad26.COV2.S vaccination and SARS-CoV-2 variants. Profiling relied on immunoSEQ multiplex PCR, and the TCRdb table lists in-frame clones only, not all of them. The data show some 330,000 clones, roughly 90% seen once. The treatment here: about 20 received Ad26.COV2.S at low or high dose, single or two shots; five or six received placebo; per-sample allocation not given. On day 63 after the first injection, vaccine and placebo recipients gave samples. This specimen consisted of peripheral blood, obtained in a trial of Ad26.COV2.S vaccine versus placebo. The receptor set was obtained from a person between 18 and 59 years old who received the Ad26.COV2.S COVID-19 vaccine or a placebo.

The gene calls are TRBV3-1 (or the pseudogene TRBV3-2) and TRBJ2-7, with no clear D. In germline, CDR1 is LGHDT, CDR2 YNNKEL (reference sequence). This CDR3 is 14 amino acids long. The V and J ends lost 0 bases and 2 bases respectively, with 8 bases between them. CDR3 sequence (DNA): TGTGCCAGCAGCCAAGATATTGGAGCCTACGAGCAGTACTTC. Protein sequence: CASSQDIGAYEQYF.

This sequence joins TRBV3-1 (or the pseudogene TRBV3-2) and TRBJ1-2; no clear D. Trimming took 1 base from V and 3 from J, leaving 3 bases between them. Germline-derived CDR1 and CDR2 are LGHDT and YNNKEL (reference sequence). The CDR3 runs 12 residues. CDR3 nucleotide sequence: TGTGCCAGCAGCCAAGCTGACTATGGCTACACCTTC. It codes for CASSQADYGYTF.

This clone was seen a handful of times. This chain joins TRBV11-2 and TRBJ1-2; D remains unclear. Trimming removed 1 base at V and 4 bases at J, with 7 bases between. Germline assignment: CDR1 SGHAT and CDR2 FQNNGV. The CDR3 extends over 13 amino acids. In nucleotides, the CDR3 is TGTGCCAGCAGCTTAGGGAGCAGCTATGGCTACACCTTC. Its protein product is CASSLGSSYGYTF.

The V call is TRBV4-3, the J call TRBJ1-2; D gene uncertain. The CDR3 is 15 amino acids. V lost 3 bases and J 0 bases, leaving 11 bases between the germline ends. Germline values: CDR1 LGHNA, CDR2 YSLEER. CDR3 sequence reads: CASSQEENPNYGYTF. CDR3 DNA sequence: TGCGCCAGCAGCCAGGAGGAAAACCCTAACTATGGCTACACCTTC.

The chain combines TRBV5-1 with TRBJ2-2; D may be TRBD1 (5 bases). Germline V gene lookup returns CDR1 SGHRS and CDR2 YFSETQ. The CDR3 runs to 17 residues. Trimming took off 0 bases at V and 6 bases at J, with 18 bases between the two ends. CDR3 in DNA: TGCGCCAGCAGCTTGGCCTATGGGGCGCCGAATCCCGGGGAGCTGTTTTTT. Residues: CASSLAYGAPNPGELFF.

The chain has TRBV4-1 and TRBJ2-3; D uncertain. Germline values: CDR1 MGHRA, CDR2 YSYEKL. With 0 bases removed from V and 7 bases from J, the gap between germline ends came to 11 bases. This CDR3 has 14 residues. The CDR3 DNA reads as TGCGCCAGCAGCCAAGACGTACTGCTTCATACGCAGTATTTT. It yields the protein CASSQDVLLHTQYF.

V is TRBV5-6 and J is TRBJ2-7; possible D gene TRBD2, 6 bases. Germline-derived CDR1 and CDR2 are SGHDT and YYEEEE. V dropped 5 bases and J dropped 4 bases, with 22 bases sitting between them. This CDR3 has 16 residues. This CDR3 is CASRVWAGWKRYEQYV. Written as DNA, the CDR3 is TGTGCCAGCAGGGTATGGGCGGGATGGAAAAGATACGAGCAGTACGTC.

The V and J genes are TRBV6-5 and TRBJ2-1, with 7 bases lining up with TRBD2. This CDR3 has 15 amino acids. The germline V gene encodes CDR1 MNHEY and CDR2 SVGAGI. The V segment lost 2 bases and the J segment 4 bases; nucleotides outside the gene matches: 5. This CDR3 reads CASSYNSGGYNEQFF. CDR3 sequence (DNA): TGTGCCAGCAGTTACAATTCGGGGGGATACAATGAGCAGTTCTTC.

The V gene is TRBV10-1, the J gene TRBJ2-5, with a weak D call TRBD2 (6 bases). Germline CDR1 WNHNN, CDR2 SYGVQD (reference sequence). V was pared by 2 bases and J by 5 bases, with 12 bases between. The CDR3 covers 14 residues. This chain's CDR3 is CASSEGGTLETQYF. Written as DNA, the CDR3 is TGCGCCAGCAGTGAGGGCGGGACCCTGGAGACCCAGTACTTC.